This entry features one T cell receptor (beta chain) sequence. The CDR3 covers 14 residues. V was shortened by 1 base and J by 5 bases, with 10 bases between the two germline ends. CDR1 and CDR2 (germline): LGHNA, YSLEER. TCRdb re-analysed the 5' RACE reads in MiXCR, keeping a single row per CDR3 protein. The table lists 27,000 or so distinct CDR3 sequences, about 15% of them singletons. These data belong to a study of neurological immune-mediated disorders. Healthy controls were blood bank volunteers in Maryland, USA. The chain combines TRBV4-3 with TRBJ2-3; TRBD2 might be the D (5 bases). The clonotype originates from a man aged 70 or older in good health. The material sequenced was PBMCs. The DNA of the CDR3 is TGCGCCAGCAGCCAAGTGACTACAGTAGATACGCAGTATTTT. Its translation: CASSQVTTVDTQYF.